The entry that follows covers one T cell receptor (beta chain) sequence. As yet, its antigen is unknown. These data belong to a study of CD4+ T cells in melanoma. Whole-study results and caveats: CD8+ T cell, macrophage and B cell function reportedly correlated with neoantigen-specific CD4+ T cells. Reportedly, melanoma neoantigen-specific CD4+ T cells showed varied differentiation states.

The germline gives CDR1 SGHRS, CDR2 YFSETQ. CDR3 size: 16 residues. V was clipped by 1 base and J by 4 bases, with 17 bases between them. TCRdb's table, derived via immunoSEQ multiplex PCR, lists solely in-frame clones and lacks some. This sample has 50,000 to 60,000 clones; nearly 70% occur once, and the top ten carry about 5.1%. The chain links TRBV5-1 to TRBJ1-2; maybe TRBD1 (6 bases). The sequence came from a human donor with melanoma. The sequencing input was tumor tissue. The CDR3 spells CASSLTTGQEFYGYTF. DNA of the CDR3: TGCGCCAGCAGCTTGACTACGGGACAAGAATTCTATGGCTACACCTTC.